These 16 T cell receptor beta chains were all obtained from the same sample, sequenced in a study of shared clonotypes between healthy human individuals. Produced via immunoSEQ multiplex PCR; TCRdb's table is partial and in-frame only. The data hold some 2,500,000 clones, with approximately 90% observed a single time. The sample comprised naive CD4+ T cells from PBMCs. As to subset: CD45RA+ positively selected. These receptor sequences come from a man aged 18-30 years in good health. Some clones in this sample may be carry-over from other donors' samples.

This chain links TRBV2 with TRBJ1-5; D remains ambiguous. This CDR3 is built from 13 residues. Trimming cost V 7 bases and J 7 bases, with 14 bases left between them. CDR1 is SNHLY, CDR2 FYNNEI, per germline. The CDR3: CASKREGRQPQHF. The CDR3 nucleotides read TGTGCCAGCAAGAGGGAGGGAAGACAGCCCCAGCATTTT.

This chain uses TRBV18 with TRBJ2-7, with 7 nucleotides matching TRBD2. CDR1 KGHSH and CDR2 LQKENI come from the germline V gene. Unmatched junction bases numbered 13, after V lost 6 bases and J lost 5 bases. There are 15 residues in the CDR3. The chain's CDR3 is CASSPSRGVVNEQYF. The DNA of the CDR3 is TGTGCCAGCTCGCCCAGTCGGGGGGTTGTGAACGAGCAGTACTTC.

The CDR3, as DNA: TGTGCCAGCAGCGCCACCGGGACTGCGGTTGAGCAGTTCTTC. Amino acids: CASSATGTAVEQFF. The J gene is TRBJ2-1, the V gene TRBV13, with D maybe TRBD2 (6 bases). V was clipped by 5 bases and J by 9 bases, with 17 bases between them. The germline CDR1 and CDR2 sequences are PRHDT and FYEKMQ (reference sequence). The CDR3 is 14 residues long.

The chain combines TRBV11-2 with TRBJ2-1; D is unclear. This CDR3 has 16 amino acids. The germline gives CDR1 SGHAT, CDR2 FQNNGV. Between the trimmed V and J ends, which lost 6 bases and 4 bases, there was a span of 19 bases. CDR3 bases: TGTGCCAGCAGGTCAACGGCGGTATTTCTTTACAATGAGCAGTTCTTC. This sequence encodes CASRSTAVFLYNEQFF.

As for this clone: This clone may be a read error of a much larger clone one base away. This chain joins TRBV9 and TRBJ2-2; D gene uncertain. The length of the CDR3 is 13 residues. The ends were cut back, 4 bases at V and 0 bases at J, with 4 bases in the middle. Germline V CDR1 and CDR2: SGDLS, YYNGEE. The CDR3 bases are TGTGCCAGCAGCCCCACGAACACCGGGGAGCTGTTTTTT. Amino acid sequence: CASSPTNTGELFF.

J is TRBJ2-1 and V is TRBV7-3; D perhaps matches TRBD2 (6 bases). CDR3 length equals 15 residues. Germline V gives CDR1 SGHTA, CDR2 FQGTGA. The V end lost 6 bases, the J end lost 2 bases, and 14 bases lay between the germline ends. Here the CDR3 DNA reads TGTGCCAGCAGGTCCGGGACGGGAGCCTACAATGAGCAGTTCTTC. This encodes CASRSGTGAYNEQFF.

The CDR3 is CSVEVGGRGEETQYF. CDR3 DNA sequence: TGCAGCGTTGAAGTGGGCGGGAGAGGTGAAGAGACCCAGTACTTC. The chain carries TRBV29-1 and TRBJ2-5, with 7 bases identical to TRBD2. The V and J ends lost 1 base and 3 bases, in that order; junction bases with no gene match: 8. This CDR3 has 15 residues. Germline CDR1 is SQVTM and CDR2 is ANQGSEA.

The rearrangement uses TRBV7-2 and TRBJ2-5; D is undetermined. Germline V CDR1 and CDR2: SGHTA, FQGNSA. The CDR3 totals 13 residues. The ends were cut back, 1 base at V and 4 bases at J, with 7 bases in the middle. The CDR3 protein is CASSLDNRETQYF. As DNA, the CDR3 is TGTGCCAGCAGCTTAGACAATCGAGAGACCCAGTACTTC. Full variable domain (remainder filled in from reference TRBV7-2 and TRBJ2-5): GAGVSQSPSNKVTEKGKDVELRCDPISGHTALYWYRQSLGQGLEFLIYFQGNSAPDKSGLPSDRFSAERTGGSVSTLTIQRTQQEDSAVYLCASSLDNRETQYFGPGTRLLVL.

As for this clone: At the DNA level, this CDR3 is encoded by other sequences in the same sample as well. The chain links TRBV6-1 to TRBJ1-5, with no clear D. Between the trimmed V and J ends, which lost 7 bases and 1 base, there was a span of 8 bases. This CDR3 region has 13 residues. Germline-derived CDR1 and CDR2 are MNHNS and SASEGT. In DNA, the CDR3 is TGTGCCAGCAAGGAAGGAAGCAATCAGCCCCAGCATTTT. As protein: CASKEGSNQPQHF.

The gene calls are TRBV11-2 and TRBJ1-4, with D maybe TRBD1 (6 bases). CDR1 is SGHAT, CDR2 FQNNGV, per germline. This CDR3 region has 15 residues. V gave up 4 bases and J gave up 7 bases, with 16 bases separating them. CDR3 coding DNA: TGTGCCAGCAGCTCGGTACGGGGGCGAAGTGAAAAACTGTTTTTT. Translating gives CASSSVRGRSEKLFF.

Only one count was recorded for this clone. This rearrangement joins TRBV5-1 to TRBJ2-2; D gene ambiguous. Per the germline V gene, CDR1 is SGHRS and CDR2 is YFSETQ. CDR3 length: 14 residues. The V end lost 4 bases, the J end lost 7 bases, and 14 bases lay between the germline ends. Here the CDR3 reads CASSQLGAVGELFF. CDR3 DNA sequence: TGCGCCAGCAGCCAATTGGGCGCGGTCGGGGAGCTGTTTTTT.

The rearrangement uses TRBV9 and TRBJ2-3, with 11 bases aligning to TRBD2. Germline V CDR1 and CDR2: SGDLS, YYNGEE. The CDR3 length is 16 residues. The ends lost 0 bases at V and 6 bases at J; junction bases unmatched: 6. CDR3 protein: CASSVVTSGSIDTQYF. Written as DNA, the CDR3 is TGTGCCAGCAGCGTAGTAACTAGCGGGAGTATTGATACGCAGTATTTT. Filled out from reference TRBV9 and TRBJ2-3, the complete variable domain reads DSGVTQTPKHLITATGQRVTLRCSPRSGDLSVYWYQQSLDQGLQFLIQYYNGEERAKGNILERFSAQQFPDLHSELNLSSLELGDSALYFCASSVVTSGSIDTQYFGPGTRLTVL.

J is TRBJ2-5 and V is TRBV5-1; no firm D call. CDR3 length equals 14 residues. The germline V gene encodes CDR1 SGHRS and CDR2 YFSETQ. V was pared by 4 bases and J by 2 bases, with 12 bases between. The CDR3 DNA is TGCGCCAGCAGCCAGCAGGCCCAACAAGAGACCCAGTACTTC. It is translated as CASSQQAQQETQYF.

This sequence joins TRBV7-8 and TRBJ1-5, with D hard to call. CDR1 is SGHVS and CDR2 is FQNEAQ in the germline V gene. CDR3 size: 15 residues. V lost 5 bases to trimming and J lost 7 bases, with 18 bases between them. The CDR3 bases are TGTGCCAGCAGCCTTGATTTAGCAGTATCCCAGCCCCAGCATTTT. Translating gives CASSLDLAVSQPQHF.

The rearrangement links TRBV5-6 to TRBJ1-2; D is undetermined. The CDR3 extends over 14 amino acids. V lost 1 base, J lost 2 bases, and 9 bases lay in between. Germline CDR1 and CDR2: SGHDT and YYEEEE. The CDR3 reads CASSLRNRNYGYTF. CDR3 in DNA: TGTGCCAGCAGCTTGCGGAACCGAAACTATGGCTACACCTTC.

The chain couples TRBV9 to TRBJ1-2; 8 positions match TRBD1. After removal of 5 bases from V and 7 bases from J, the junction contained 7 bases not matched to a gene. Germline CDR1 is SGDLS and CDR2 is YYNGEE. The CDR3 is 13 amino acids. The CDR3 nucleotides are TGTGCCAGCAGTGGACAGGGTGAAGGTGGCTACACCTTC. Its protein product is CASSGQGEGGYTF.